This T cell receptor beta chain appears in the sequencing data of a study of beta chain features in type 1 diabetes. Findings of the study overall: VDJ junctions sequenced from type 1 diabetes patients showed fewer insertions and more deletions. TCRB CDR3s were moderately but significantly shorter in Type 1 diabetes patients in all four CD4+ subsets.

Donors underwent one heparinised blood draw, 95 to 150 mL on average. Populations obtained by sorting all exceeded 95% purity. The ends were cut back, 7 bases at V and 3 bases at J, with 16 bases in the middle. This CDR3 contains 15 residues. CDR1 is MGHRA, CDR2 YSYEKL, per germline. In its sample, this clone was seen a few times. No antigen is known for it. Isolated RNA was reverse transcribed in full, so expressed TCRB transcripts were sequenced. Only in-frame clones appear in the TCRdb table, and some are missing; sequencing was by immunoSEQ multiplex PCR. The sample records 680,000 or so clones, 10% to 15% being singletons.

The TCR comes from a man aged 18 to 29 with type 1 diabetes. V gene TRBV4-1 combines with J gene TRBJ2-1; possibly TRBD1 or TRBD2 for D (5 bases each). Sequences were obtained from naive CD4+ T cells from blood. The CDR3 loop reads CASNLPGTNYNEQFF. In DNA, the CDR3 is TGCGCCAGCAACCTGCCCGGGACGAACTACAATGAGCAGTTCTTC.